The present T cell receptor (beta chain) was sequenced within a study of human T cells and chemical hapten exposure. At the level of the study: Patch tests applied 0.01% DPC to the upper back, read at 6 days. Per-sample variation in TCR yield stemmed mainly from small pooled library volume differences.

Unique molecular identifiers were attached to individual cDNA molecules within the library. TCRdb used MiXCR to reprocess the RACE reads, holding one entry per CDR3 protein. The sample contains 120,000 or so distinct CDR3 sequences, about 13% of which appear only once. The CDR3 runs to 14 residues. Germline V gene lookup returns CDR1 LNHDA and CDR2 SQIVND (reference sequence). Deletions cut 11 bases from V and 2 bases from J, with 15 bases between. There are a few counts of this clonotype. The time point is: patch test 1, 2 weeks after DPC sensitization. Treatment specified: therapeutic diphenylcyclopropenone sensitization with weekly scalp DPC. Those who donated were patients with alopecia, 18 to 70 years of age, and suitable for DPC.

The chain joins TRBV19 to TRBJ2-2; a possible D gene is TRBD1 (5 bases). The TCR sequence derives from a man in his late teens or twenties with alopecia areata. Some clones in this sample may be carry-over from other donors' samples. The sample here was whole blood, taken in connection with sensitization to the hapten diphenylcyclopropenone (DPC). The CDR3 reads CASTTDINTGELFF. The CDR3 DNA reads TGTGCCTCCACGACAGATATAAACACCGGGGAGCTGTTTTTT.